Below, 28 T cell receptor beta chains from the same sample are listed, as sequenced in a study of blood T cells in healthy people across ages. It was with a sample-barcoded 5' primer and a J-beta primer mix that a second PCR of roughly 6 to 12 cycles was run. TCRdb ran MiXCR on the 5' RACE reads and lists one entry per CDR3 protein. The data hold 800,000 to 950,000 distinct CDR3 sequences, with roughly 28% observed a single time. The sample also formed part of further work on T cells of mothers and their children.

Sequencing input: blood. These receptor sequences come from a woman in her forties in good health.

In its sample, this clonotype was seen a few times. The V call is TRBV3-1, the J call TRBJ1-1, with a possible D match to TRBD1 (6 bases). The CDR3 has 12 amino acids. Trimming stripped 4 bases from V and 11 bases from J, with 14 bases between. Germline lookup yields CDR1 LGHDT and CDR2 YNNKEL (reference sequence). The CDR3 loop is CASSPLGGDAFF. In DNA form, the CDR3 reads TGTGCCAGCAGCCCCCTAGGGGGGGACGCTTTCTTT.

The chain links TRBV5-1 to TRBJ2-6; D is ambiguous. This CDR3 is 17 amino acids long. V gave up 4 bases and J gave up 0 bases, with 14 bases separating them. Germline V gene sequence: CDR1 SGHRS, CDR2 YFSETQ. The DNA of the CDR3 is TGCGCCAGCAGCCCGGGTCTCACGACCTCTGGGGCCAACGTCCTGACTTTC. It specifies CASSPGLTTSGANVLTF.

This clonotype showed up many times. In DNA form, the CDR3 reads TGCGCCAGCAGCTTGGCCGGCGGTGTCCTAATGGATACGCAGTATTTT. Translated: CASSLAGGVLMDTQYF. The genes are TRBV5-1 and TRBJ2-3, with no clear D. V gave up 0 bases and J gave up 6 bases, with 17 bases separating them. CDR1 SGHRS and CDR2 YFSETQ come from the germline V gene. The CDR3 extends over 16 amino acids.

As for this clonotype: Just one base apart from a much larger clone, this may be a read error. The V call is TRBV7-9, the J call TRBJ1-1, with 7 nucleotides matching TRBD1. This CDR3 has 12 residues. CDR1 is SEHNR and CDR2 is FQNEAQ in the germline V gene (reference sequence). The CDR3 DNA follows: TGTGCCAGCAGCCCGGACAGGACCGAAGTTTTCTTT. Protein sequence: CASSPDRTEVFF.

The chain employs TRBV7-9 and TRBJ1-2, with D unresolved. Per the germline V gene, CDR1 is SEHNR and CDR2 is FQNEAQ (reference sequence). CDR3 length: 13 residues. Trimming cost V 4 bases and J 3 bases, with 9 bases left between them. CDR3 loop: CASSSVRYYGYTF. CDR3 nucleotide sequence: TGTGCCAGCAGCTCGGTCAGATACTATGGCTACACCTTC.

This chain connects TRBV12-3 or TRBV12-4 to TRBJ2-1, with 13 bases aligning to TRBD2. V shed 4 bases, J shed 0 bases, and the junction held 12 bases outside the gene matches. The CDR3 loop spans 20 amino acids. CDR3 protein: CASSSPGTSGTTSSYNEQFF. The CDR3 nucleotides are TGTGCCAGCAGTTCCCCCGGGACTAGCGGGACGACTAGCTCCTACAATGAGCAGTTCTTC.

Of note for this clonotype: Being one base from a much bigger clone, this may be a read error. V gene TRBV6-5 combines with J gene TRBJ2-5; D not certain. V lost 5 bases and J 11 bases, leaving 12 bases between the germline ends. CDR1 and CDR2 (germline): MNHEY, SVGAGI. This CDR3 spans 11 amino acids. CDR3 coding DNA: TGTGCCAGCAGTGTACGAGGCGTGCAGTACTTC. Protein: CASSVRGVQYF.

The CDR3 DNA is TGCAGTGCTAGAGATCGGGGGGCCATGGAGACCCAGTACTTC. Encoded protein: CSARDRGAMETQYF. The chain uses TRBV20-1 and TRBJ2-5, with D perhaps TRBD2 (7 bases). CDR1 is DFQATT and CDR2 is SNEGSKA in the germline V gene (reference sequence). The CDR3 totals 14 residues. V shed 0 bases and J shed 5 bases, with 13 bases lying between them.

This clonotype was observed many times. The chain has TRBV7-7 and TRBJ2-7; TRBD1 or TRBD2 may be the D gene (6 bases each). The germline gives CDR1 SSHAT, CDR2 FNYEAQ (reference sequence). The CDR3 loop spans 13 amino acids. The CDR3 is CASSMGGGYEQYF. DNA for the CDR3: TGTGCTAGCTCGATGGGGGGCGGCTACGAGCAGTACTTC.

The chain links TRBV5-1 to TRBJ2-5, with no clear D. The germline gives CDR1 SGHRS, CDR2 YFSETQ. The CDR3 runs to 14 residues. Trimming took off 5 bases at V and 7 bases at J, with 18 bases between the two ends. Here the CDR3 reads CASSPGDDVGTQYF. CDR3 DNA sequence: TGCGCCAGCAGTCCCGGAGACGACGTGGGGACCCAGTACTTC.

The V call is TRBV28, the J call TRBJ2-5; TRBD2 agrees at 7 bases. The V segment lost 6 bases and the J segment 3 bases; nucleotides outside the gene matches: 7. The CDR3 length is 14 residues. In germline, CDR1 is MDHEN, CDR2 SYDVKM. CDR3 in DNA: TGTGCCAGCAGGAGGGAGGGGCACGAAGAGACCCAGTACTTC. As protein: CASRREGHEETQYF.

This rearrangement joins TRBV7-9 to TRBJ1-2; D gene uncertain. V shed 5 bases and J shed 8 bases, with 12 bases lying between them. The CDR3 is 12 amino acids. From germline, CDR1 is SEHNR and CDR2 FQNEAQ (reference sequence). CDR3 coding DNA: TGTGCCAGCAGCCCCCAAGGCTGGGGCTACACCTTC. Protein sequence: CASSPQGWGYTF.

The sample holds a few counts of this clonotype. The chain is built from TRBV7-9 and TRBJ2-5, with a weak D call TRBD2 (5 bases). TRBJ2-7 matches the DNA end more closely, so the J call is doubtful. This CDR3 has 13 amino acids. CDR1 is SEHNR, CDR2 FQNEAQ, per germline (reference sequence). CDR3 coding DNA: TGTGCCAGCAGCCTGGGCTCGGGGTTCGAGCAGTACTTC. Residues: CASSLGSGFEQYF.

On this clonotype: A junction end diverges from the germline sequence, so it may reflect a read error. The chain couples TRBV7-2 to TRBJ1-2; D perhaps matches TRBD1 (5 bases). Germline assignment: CDR1 SGHTA and CDR2 FQGNSA. This CDR3 spans 11 amino acids. For the CDR3, the DNA is TGTGTGGGGCAGACTAACCATGGCTACACCTTC. It codes for CVGQTNHGYTF.

The V and J genes are TRBV28 and TRBJ2-3, with D hard to call. This CDR3 has 15 amino acids. The V gene's germline CDR1 is MDHEN and CDR2 SYDVKM. V shed 5 bases and J shed 4 bases, with 16 bases lying between them. CDR3 DNA sequence: TGTGCCAGCAGTCAAACTCGCGTCCTTCCAGATACGCAGTATTTT. This translates into CASSQTRVLPDTQYF.

As concerns this clonotype: This could be a read error, since a much larger clone is one nucleotide away. V and J are TRBV2 and TRBJ2-5, with 8 bases matching TRBD1. Germline values: CDR1 SNHLY, CDR2 FYNNEI. CDR3 length equals 15 residues. V shed 6 bases and J 5 bases; nucleotides not matched to a gene: 11. Here the CDR3 DNA reads TGTGCCAGCAGGGGACAGGTTAAGGAAGGGGAGACCCAGTACTTC. This translates into CASRGQVKEGETQYF.

This clonotype was picked up many times. The genes are TRBV29-1 and TRBJ2-6, with 8 positions matching TRBD1. V lost 5 bases, J lost 2 bases, and 2 bases stayed unmatched. Germline lookup yields CDR1 SQVTM and CDR2 ANQGSEA. This CDR3 has 14 residues. CDR3 coding DNA: TGCAGCGTTTACAGGGGGACTGGGGCCAACGTCCTGACTTTC. Translation: CSVYRGTGANVLTF.

This clonotype was detected only a few times. Given a much more abundant clone one base away, this may be a read error. This chain uses TRBV3-1 with TRBJ2-7; D gene ambiguous. The CDR3 runs to 12 residues. Germline V gene lookup returns CDR1 LGHDT and CDR2 YNNKEL (reference sequence). Trimming pared 0 bases from V and 5 bases from J, leaving 5 bases between. The CDR3: CASSQDRDEQYF. CDR3 in DNA: TGTGCCAGCAGCCAAGATCGCGACGAGCAGTACTTC.

About this clonotype itself: A much larger clone sits a single nucleotide away, making a read error possible. CDR3 sequence: CASSTSGQGAGGANVLTF. CDR3 coding DNA: TGTGCCAGCAGCACCTCGGGACAGGGGGCCGGTGGGGCCAACGTCCTGACTTTC. The chain joins TRBV7-3 to TRBJ2-6; TRBD1 matches 12 bases. The CDR3 runs to 18 residues. V was pared by 5 bases and J by 3 bases, with 8 bases of the junction left unmatched. Germline-derived CDR1 and CDR2 are SGHTA and FQGTGA.

With regard to this clonotype: An end of the junction does not agree with germline; a read error may underlie this. This chain joins TRBV7-2 and TRBJ1-1, with D uncertain. The germline CDR1 and CDR2 sequences are SGHTA and FQGNSA. The CDR3 totals 15 residues. The CDR3 sequence is CASSLADVTGTETFF. As DNA, the CDR3 is TGTGCCAGCAGCTTAGCGGACGTAACGGGCACTGAAACTTTCTTT.

This chain joins TRBV10-3 and TRBJ2-3; tentative D call: TRBD1 (6 bases). With 0 bases removed from V and 1 base from J, the gap between germline ends came to 11 bases. This CDR3 is built from 16 residues. The germline gives CDR1 ENHRY, CDR2 SYGVKD. DNA for the CDR3: TGTGCCATCAGTGAGTCACCCTCAGGGGGCACAGATACGCAGTATTTT. This translates into CAISESPSGGTDTQYF.

This clonotype appeared many times. The chain couples TRBV28 to TRBJ2-4; 8 bases line up with TRBD1. Looked up from germline, CDR1 is MDHEN and CDR2 is SYDVKM. After removal of 8 bases from V and 3 bases from J, the junction contained 6 bases not matched to a gene. The CDR3 totals 14 residues. This CDR3 is CASGLDRGKNIQYF. The CDR3 DNA sequence: TGTGCCAGCGGATTAGACAGGGGCAAAAACATTCAGTACTTC.

This chain connects TRBV7-9 to TRBJ2-3; 9 nucleotides agree with TRBD1. J was trimmed by 8 bases and V by 3 bases; bases with no gene match: 9. The CDR3 loop spans 15 amino acids. Germline assignment: CDR1 SEHNR and CDR2 FQNEAQ (reference sequence). For the CDR3, the DNA is TGTGCCAGCAGCTTTGACAGGGGGTCTCAGAGTACGCAGTATTTT. It specifies CASSFDRGSQSTQYF.

This clonotype has only a few counts. One end of the junction does not line up with germline, which may come from a read error. CDR3 bases: TGTGCTAGCAGTCCTAGCGGTCCTGCCGGGGAGCTGTTTTTT. It is translated as CASSPSGPAGELFF. This chain connects TRBV28 to TRBJ2-2; 7 positions match TRBD2. The CDR3 is made up of 14 amino acids. CDR1 is MDHEN, CDR2 SYDVKM, per germline.

Comment on this clonotype: Mismatch with germline at one junction end may stem from a read error. The chain employs TRBV6-2 or TRBV6-3 and TRBJ1-1; D is undetermined. From germline, CDR1 is MNHEY and CDR2 SVGEGT. The CDR3 is made up of 15 amino acids. The DNA for the CDR3 is TGTGCTAGCAGCCCAATGAACAGCGGCAACACTGAAGCTTTCTTT. Its translation: CASSPMNSGNTEAFF.

This clonotype was found a few times. The chain is built from TRBV5-1 and TRBJ1-1; no firm D call. From germline, CDR1 is SGHRS and CDR2 YFSETQ. The CDR3 is 14 residues long. The V end was cut by 4 bases, the J end by 4 bases, with 14 bases between. The CDR3 DNA reads TGCGCCAGCAGCCCTACATCGGAAGGCACTGAAGCTTTCTTT. It translates to CASSPTSEGTEAFF. Full variable domain (outside the CDR3, taken from reference TRBV5-1 and TRBJ1-1): KAGVTQTPRYLIKTRGQQVTLSCSPISGHRSVSWYQQTPGQGLQFLFEYFSETQRNKGNFPGRFSGRQFSNSRSEMNVSTLELGDSALYLCASSPTSEGTEAFFGQGTRLTVV.

There are a few counts of this clonotype. The rearrangement links TRBV7-9 to TRBJ1-1; possible D gene TRBD1, 5 bases. This CDR3 has 12 residues. V was trimmed by 0 bases and J by 9 bases, leaving 8 bases between them. From germline, CDR1 is SEHNR and CDR2 FQNEAQ (reference sequence). The DNA of the CDR3 is TGTGCCAGCAGCTTAGCATCAGGGAAAGCTTTCTTT. Its translation: CASSLASGKAFF.

Note on this clonotype: One end of the junction varies from germline; a read error may be responsible. V is TRBV6-1 and J is TRBJ2-1, with 15 positions matching TRBD2. This CDR3 is built from 21 residues. Germline CDR1 is MNHNS and CDR2 is SASEGT. The CDR3 nucleotides read TGTGCCAGCAATACGCTTTGGGGACTAGCGGGGGGAAAGAGCTCCTACAATGACCAGTTCTTC. It codes for CASNTLWGLAGGKSSYNDQFF.